Detailed here is one TCR beta chain. This CDR3 has 13 residues. Germline lookup yields CDR1 SQVTM and CDR2 ANQGSEA. V was clipped by 7 bases and J by 0 bases, with 12 bases between them. The data stem from a study of T cell changes during pregnancy in multiple sclerosis. Here immunoSEQ multiplex PCR was the method, and the copy in TCRdb shows in-frame clones only, minus some. Of about 69,000 clones listed, over 75% were seen once; the top ten hold under 0.3%. The sequencing here drew on CD4+ T cells from peripheral blood mononuclear cells, taken in the third trimester of pregnancy. The chain has TRBV29-1 and TRBJ1-1; D may be TRBD1 (5 bases). The clonotype comes from a female donor in good health, enrolled as a control in a pregnancy study. CDR3 sequence: CSAMTDLNTEAFF. As DNA, the CDR3 is TGCAGCGCTATGACAGATCTGAACACTGAAGCTTTCTTT. Based on the CDR3 plus reference TRBV29-1 and TRBJ1-1, the full variable domain is SAVISQKPSRDICQRGTSLTIQCQVDSQVTMMFWYRQQPGQSLTLIATANQGSEATYESGFVIDKFPISRPNLTFSTLTVSNMSPEDSSIYLCSAMTDLNTEAFFGQGTRLTVV.